This TCR beta chain was sequenced for a study of beta chain features in type 1 diabetes. Study-wide results and limits: All four CD4+ subsets of Type 1 diabetes patients contained TCRB CDR3s that were moderately but significantly shorter.

Of note for this clone: The antigen remains unidentified.

Isolated RNA was reverse transcribed in full, so expressed TCRB transcripts were sequenced. TCRdb keeps only in-frame clones here, not all; method: immunoSEQ multiplex PCR. The repertoire holds some 150,000 clones, with under 60% as singletons. Trimming left V 0 bases short and J 4 bases short, with 13 bases between. This CDR3 region has 16 residues. CDR1 and CDR2 (germline): SGHNT, YYREEE (reference sequence). The rearrangement links TRBV5-4 to TRBJ2-2; D uncertain. The sample was Tregs from blood. The TCR was taken from a man aged 18 to 35 in good health. The CDR3 DNA follows: TGTGCCAGCAGCTTGGCCTCTGCAGCGCTCACCGGGGAGCTGTTTTTT. Its translation is CASSLASAALTGELFF.